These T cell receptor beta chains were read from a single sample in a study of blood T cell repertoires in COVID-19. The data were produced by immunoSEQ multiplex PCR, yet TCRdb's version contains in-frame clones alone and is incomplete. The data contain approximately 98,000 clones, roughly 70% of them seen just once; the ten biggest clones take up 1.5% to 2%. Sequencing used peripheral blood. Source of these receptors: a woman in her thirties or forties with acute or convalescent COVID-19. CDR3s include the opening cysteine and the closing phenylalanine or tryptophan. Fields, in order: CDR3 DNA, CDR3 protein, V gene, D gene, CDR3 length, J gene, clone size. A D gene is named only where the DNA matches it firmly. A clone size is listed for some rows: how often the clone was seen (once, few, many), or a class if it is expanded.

TGTGCCAGCAGACGGACAGGAAACACTGAAGCTTTCTTT | CASRRTGNTEAFF | TRBV3-1/TRBV3-2 | TRBD1 | 13 | TRBJ1-1 | NA
TGTGTCAGAAGCCCGACTTGTCTCTACGAGCAGTACTTC | CVRSPTCLYEQYF | TRBV7-5 | NA | 13 | TRBJ2-7 | NA
TGTGCCAGCAGCCATCGGGGCTCGGGGGACACTGAAGCTTTCTTT | CASSHRGSGDTEAFF | TRBV3-1/TRBV3-2 | NA | 15 | TRBJ1-1 | few
TGTGCCAGCAGTGACCCCGGGGGTTCCTACGAGCAGTACTTC | CASSDPGGSYEQYF | TRBV2 | NA | 14 | TRBJ2-7 | NA
TGCAGTACAGGATCTGGAAACACCATATATTTT | CSTGSGNTIYF | TRBV20-1 | NA | 11 | TRBJ1-3 | NA
TGTGCCAGCAGCTTAGGCCAGACTAAAAGGGAGACCCAGTACTTC | CASSLGQTKRETQYF | TRBV7-6 | NA | 15 | TRBJ2-5 | few
TGTGCCAGCTCAGCCCGACAGGCAAACACCGGGGAGCTGTTTTTT | CASSARQANTGELFF | TRBV18 | NA | 15 | TRBJ2-2 | NA
TGTGCCAGCAGTCCAGCAGCCAGGCCGGAGACCCAGTACTTC | CASSPAARPETQYF | TRBV27 | NA | 14 | TRBJ2-5 | NA
TGTGCCAGCAGAATGGGGGGGTCCGACAAAAACATTCAGTACTTC | CASRMGGSDKNIQYF | TRBV7-2 | TRBD2 | 15 | TRBJ2-4 | few
TGTGCCAGCAGCTTGAAACAGGTTAGCTCTGGGGCCAACGTCCTGACTTTC | CASSLKQVSSGANVLTF | TRBV5-4 | NA | 17 | TRBJ2-6 | NA
TGTGCCAGCAGCTTAGCCCCTAGCGGGGTTAACTACGAGCAGTACTTC | CASSLAPSGVNYEQYF | TRBV5-4 | TRBD2 | 16 | TRBJ2-7 | NA
TGTGCCAGCAGCTTTCCTCCGGGACTAGCGGGGGGGCGGGATACGCAGTATTTT | CASSFPPGLAGGRDTQYF | TRBV7-2 | TRBD2 | 18 | TRBJ2-3 | once
TGTGCCTGGAACCGACAGGTCTCCTATAATTCACCCCTCCACTTT | CAWNRQVSYNSPLHF | TRBV30 | NA | 15 | TRBJ1-6 | NA
TGTGCCAGCAGCCCAAGTTCTCCTAAGGAGGCTTTCTTT | CASSPSSPKEAFF | TRBV3-1/TRBV3-2 | NA | 13 | TRBJ1-1 | once